This TCR beta chain originates from a study of OX40 agonist ivuxolimab in advanced cancers. Overall study context: Ivuxolimab, an agonist antibody against OX40 (CD134), was given to patients.

Study results and limitations: The antigen specificity of the peripheral T cells (those that were expanded) was not determined.

The protocol was immunoSEQ multiplex PCR, while the TCRdb copy is restricted to in-frame clones and leaves out a portion. The sample consists of more than 50,000 clones, 86% of them appearing once. V lost 0 bases to trimming and J lost 3 bases, with 3 bases between them. The V gene's germline CDR1 is MNHEY and CDR2 SMNVEV (reference sequence). This CDR3 is 12 amino acids long. A note on this clone: Its antigen is not identified. Other DNA sequences in this specimen translate into the identical CDR3.

The chain is built from TRBV27 and TRBJ2-7; no reliable D call. This material consisted of CD4+ or CD8+ T cells sorted from blood, taken in a trial of the OX40 agonist ivuxolimab. This clonotype originated in an adult with an advanced solid tumor such as melanoma, head and neck, liver or kidney cancer. This chain's CDR3 is CASSLSGYEQYF. The CDR3 DNA is TGTGCCAGCAGTTTATCGGGCTACGAGCAGTACTTC.